The 22 T cell receptor beta chains listed next were all sequenced from one sample in a study of memory CD4+ T cells and cytomegalovirus serostatus. Here immunoSEQ multiplex PCR was the method, and the copy in TCRdb shows in-frame clones only, minus some. This table holds roughly 84,000 clones, less than 90% found once. The sort gate was single viable CD3+CD4+CD8-CD45RO+ cells for memory CD4+ T cells. The specimen sequenced was memory CD4+ T cells from blood. The receptors come from an adult in good health and CMV-seronegative.

About this clone: Other DNA sequences within the sample encode an identical CDR3. J is TRBJ2-1 and V is TRBV5-1; TRBD2 agrees at 7 bases. The CDR3 length is 16 residues. Germline CDR1 reads SGHRS; CDR2 reads YFSETQ. After removal of 3 bases from V and 10 bases from J, the junction contained 16 bases not matched to a gene. The CDR3: CASSWEGTGGRQEQFF. CDR3 sequence (DNA): TGCGCCAGCAGCTGGGAGGGAACGGGGGGACGGCAGGAGCAGTTCTTC.

V gene TRBV5-1 combines with J gene TRBJ1-1; no definite D call. The CDR3 has 14 amino acids. V shed 3 bases and J shed 1 base, with 10 bases lying between them. Per the germline V gene, CDR1 is SGHRS and CDR2 is YFSETQ. In DNA, the CDR3 is TGCGCCAGCAGCTACCAGACGGCGAACACTGAAGCTTTCTTT. Translating gives CASSYQTANTEAFF.

This clone has just a few counts. V usage is TRBV2 and J usage is TRBJ1-5; D unresolved. The CDR3 runs 15 residues. Looked up from germline, CDR1 is SNHLY and CDR2 is FYNNEI. The V end was cut by 0 bases, the J end by 2 bases, with 8 bases between. The CDR3 DNA reads TGTGCCAGCAGTGAAGCTGAAATTGGCAATCAGCCCCAGCATTTT. Residues: CASSEAEIGNQPQHF.

This clone turned up a few times. The chain combines TRBV4-2 with TRBJ2-3; 12 nucleotides line up with TRBD2. CDR3 length: 14 residues. Germline V gene sequence: CDR1 LGHNA, CDR2 YNFKEQ. Trimming cost V 6 bases and J 6 bases; bases outside gene matches: 4. The DNA for the CDR3 is TGTGCCAGCAGTAATGGACTAGCGGGGGATACGCAGTATTTT. Its protein is CASSNGLAGDTQYF.

CDR3 amino acids: CASSPGTSGYEQYF. The CDR3 DNA reads TGTGCCAGCTCACCGGGGACTAGCGGGTACGAGCAGTACTTC. This chain joins TRBV18 and TRBJ2-7; 12 nucleotides match TRBD2. Germline V gene sequence: CDR1 KGHSH, CDR2 LQKENI. This CDR3 has 14 amino acids. After removal of 3 bases from V and 4 bases from J, the junction contained 1 base not matched to a gene.

This rearrangement joins TRBV4-1 to TRBJ2-1; 7 bases fit TRBD1. This CDR3 contains 14 residues. With V trimmed by 4 bases and J by 7 bases, 7 bases remained unmatched. Germline CDR1 and CDR2: MGHRA and YSYEKL. The CDR3 is CASSLAQGENEQFF. The CDR3 region has the DNA TGCGCCAGCAGCCTAGCGCAGGGGGAGAATGAGCAGTTCTTC.

The V gene is TRBV5-1, the J gene TRBJ2-2; no clear D gene. The CDR3 consists of 15 residues. Trimming removed 0 bases from V and 5 bases from J, with 11 bases in between. CDR1 is SGHRS and CDR2 is YFSETQ in the germline V gene. This CDR3 reads CASSLDRVRTGELFF. The CDR3 nucleotides read TGCGCCAGCAGCTTGGATAGGGTCCGGACCGGGGAGCTGTTTTTT.

The genes are TRBV6-1 and TRBJ2-7; D possibly corresponds to TRBD1 (5 bases). Germline CDR1 and CDR2: MNHNS and SASEGT. V lost 3 bases and J lost 4, with 10 bases in between. CDR3 length: 13 amino acids. Here the CDR3 DNA reads TGTGCCAGCAGTGAGGAAGACAGTTACGAGCAGTACTTC. Residues: CASSEEDSYEQYF.

The CDR3 region is CASSFRRTEYYGYTF. The CDR3 region has the DNA TGTGCCAGCAGCTTTCGCCGGACGGAGTACTATGGCTACACCTTC. This chain connects TRBV7-9 to TRBJ1-2; the D is unclear. V lost 3 bases and J lost 3, with 14 bases in between. The CDR3 covers 15 residues. Germline-derived CDR1 and CDR2 are SEHNR and FQNEAQ (reference sequence).

This sequence joins TRBV19 and TRBJ2-7; 8 positions match TRBD1. The CDR3 consists of 12 residues. Germline values: CDR1 LNHDA, CDR2 SQIVND (reference sequence). The V and J ends lost 5 bases and 5 bases, in that order; junction bases with no gene match: 2. CDR3 sequence reads: CASSYRGNEQYF. In DNA form, the CDR3 reads TGTGCCAGTAGTTACAGGGGGAACGAGCAGTACTTC.

This chain joins TRBV4-1 and TRBJ2-1; 8 bases line up with TRBD2. With 5 bases clipped from V and 2 bases from J, the junction kept 8 bases outside the gene matches. Germline V CDR1 and CDR2: MGHRA, YSYEKL. This CDR3 has 16 residues. This chain's CDR3 is CASSLRAGGTYNEQFF. CDR3 nucleotides: TGCGCCAGCAGCTTACGCGCGGGGGGAACCTACAATGAGCAGTTCTTC.

The V and J genes are TRBV29-1 and TRBJ2-3; D unresolved. CDR1 is SQVTM and CDR2 is ANQGSEA in the germline V gene. CDR3 length equals 12 residues. Deletions cut 1 base from V and 2 bases from J, with 4 bases between. CDR3 residues: CSVEVTTDTQYF. DNA of the CDR3: TGCAGCGTTGAAGTCACCACAGATACGCAGTATTTT.

The chain recombines TRBV2 with TRBJ1-2, with 7 positions matching TRBD1. This CDR3 is built from 12 residues. Germline CDR1 SNHLY, CDR2 FYNNEI. Trimming cost V 6 bases and J 6 bases; bases outside gene matches: 4. Here the CDR3 reads CASSEQGNGYTF. CDR3 nucleotides: TGTGCCAGCAGCGAACAGGGGAATGGCTACACCTTC.

The V gene is TRBV30, the J gene TRBJ1-5; 7 positions agree with TRBD1. Germline CDR1 reads GTSNPN; CDR2 reads SVGIG (reference sequence). After removal of 3 bases from V and 7 bases from J, the junction contained 9 bases not matched to a gene. The CDR3 covers 14 residues. In DNA, the CDR3 is TGTGCCTGGAGAGCCGGCAGGGGGGACCAGCCCCAGCATTTT. Translation gives CAWRAGRGDQPQHF.

CDR3 in amino acids: CASSLAAGAPRGYTF. CDR3 DNA: TGTGCCAGCAGCTTAGCGGCGGGAGCCCCGAGAGGCTACACCTTC. The V gene is TRBV7-2, the J gene TRBJ1-2; D unresolved. CDR1 SGHTA and CDR2 FQGNSA come from the germline V gene. Trimming took 0 bases from V and 8 from J, leaving 16 bases between them. This CDR3 is built from 15 residues.

This chain links TRBV7-9 with TRBJ2-1; D remains ambiguous. This CDR3 region has 15 residues. CDR1 is SEHNR and CDR2 is FQNEAQ in the germline V gene (reference sequence). With 4 bases removed from V and 7 bases from J, the gap between germline ends came to 17 bases. The CDR3 DNA reads TGTGCCAGCAGCTCCTCCCGGTTGGGTGGGAATGAGCAGTTCTTC. Its protein product is CASSSSRLGGNEQFF.

The chain combines TRBV4-1 with TRBJ2-5; D gene uncertain. From germline, CDR1 is MGHRA and CDR2 YSYEKL. The CDR3 runs 14 residues. V was pared by 4 bases and J by 2 bases, with 11 bases between. This CDR3 reads CASSRAQRQETQYF. The CDR3 nucleotides are TGCGCCAGCAGCCGGGCACAAAGACAAGAGACCCAGTACTTC.

The chain recombines TRBV5-4 with TRBJ2-5; no clear D. The V end was cut by 0 bases, the J end by 7 bases, with 7 bases between. Germline CDR1 SGHNT, CDR2 YYREEE (reference sequence). The CDR3 spans 12 residues. CDR3 in DNA: TGTGCCAGCAGCTTGGATTCCGGGACCCAGTACTTC. Translated: CASSLDSGTQYF.

This clone has just one count. V usage is TRBV5-4 and J usage is TRBJ2-5; TRBD2 aligns across 8 bases. J was trimmed by 0 bases and V by 4 bases; bases with no gene match: 8. This CDR3 has 16 residues. CDR1 and CDR2 from the germline V gene are SGHNT and YYREEE (reference sequence). CDR3 nucleotide sequence: TGTGCCAGCAGCCCCGGGGGGGTACGTTACCAAGAGACCCAGTACTTC. Protein sequence: CASSPGGVRYQETQYF.

The rearrangement uses TRBV18 and TRBJ1-3; D remains unclear. Germline V CDR1 and CDR2: KGHSH, LQKENI. The CDR3 is 13 residues long. The V end lost 3 bases, the J end lost 2 bases, and 5 bases lay between the germline ends. The CDR3 DNA reads as TGTGCCAGCTCACCTGGTCCTGGAAACACCATATATTTT. Its protein is CASSPGPGNTIYF.

V and J are TRBV5-5 and TRBJ1-5; 9 positions match TRBD1. CDR1 and CDR2 from the germline V gene are SGHKS and YYEKEE (reference sequence). After removal of 4 bases from V and 5 bases from J, the junction contained 7 bases not matched to a gene. The CDR3 loop spans 15 amino acids. The CDR3 DNA sequence: TGTGCCAGCAGCCTTGGAAGGGACAGGGATCAGCCCCAGCATTTT. Translating gives CASSLGRDRDQPQHF.

This clone was observed a handful of times. The chain is built from TRBV29-1 and TRBJ2-5; 9 bases align to TRBD2. CDR1 is SQVTM and CDR2 is ANQGSEA in the germline V gene. The CDR3 length is 15 residues. V shed 6 bases and J 5 bases; nucleotides not matched to a gene: 13. This chain's CDR3 is CSVTERLAAQETQYF. Here the CDR3 DNA reads TGCAGCGTCACCGAGCGACTAGCGGCGCAGGAGACCCAGTACTTC.